This TCR beta chain was recorded in a study of blood T cell repertoires in COVID-19. Overall study context: COVID-19 samples collected from the United States, Italy and Spain covered acute and convalescent phases. The cDNA or gDNA used as material had been derived from T cells, B-cell-depleted T cells, or PBMCs.

Original methodology: Nucleated cell counts were estimated from reference gene primer amplification. Measured with immunoSEQ multiplex PCR; TCRdb has only the in-frame clones, and not every one. The DNA was the basis for D and trimming; V, J and clone size are from that table. The table has 20,000 to 25,000 clones, around 75% seen once. The CDR3 has 14 residues. Trimming cost V 4 bases and J 2 bases, with 12 bases left between them. The V gene's germline CDR1 is SNHLY and CDR2 FYNNEI. The sequenced sample consisted of peripheral blood. The sequence was obtained from a woman older than 75 with acute or convalescent COVID-19. The chain joins TRBV2 to TRBJ2-7; D perhaps matches TRBD1 (6 bases). The CDR3 sequence: CASSAEQGTYEQYF. In DNA form, the CDR3 reads TGTGCCAGCAGTGCCGAACAGGGAACCTACGAGCAGTACTTC.